A selection of T cell receptor beta chains follows, all from one sample in a study of T cells in Graves' hyperthyroidism and ophthalmopathy. One entry per CDR3 protein results from TCRdb running MiXCR on the multiplex PCR reads. The sample lists about 410,000 distinct CDR3 sequences; around 15% were seen once. Sequencing was done on a sample of blood. The source is a man younger than 35 with Graves' ophthalmopathy. CDR3s include the opening cysteine and the closing phenylalanine or tryptophan. The D gene is left open where the match is weak. For some rows the clone size is stated as once, few or many, or as a class when expanded; others skip it.

j_call	clone_size	d_call	v_call	cdr3_aa	cdr3_nt
TRBJ2-7	many	-	TRBV7-9	CASSTATGNEQYF	TGTGCCAGCAGCACCGCGACAGGAAACGAGCAGTACTTC
TRBJ1-5	-	-	TRBV19	CASSISGVQPQHF	TGTGCCAGTAGTATTTCCGGGGTTCAGCCCCAGCATTTT
TRBJ2-7	many	TRBD2	TRBV13	CASSLRGSGIQHEQYF	TGTGCCAGCAGCTTGCGGGGTAGCGGGATCCAACACGAGCAGTACTTC
TRBJ1-2	-	-	TRBV20-1	CSAPARGSSNYGYTF	TGCAGTGCCCCAGCACGGGGGAGCTCCAACTATGGCTACACCTTC
TRBJ2-2	-	-	TRBV27	CASSSRWAGELFF	TGTGCCAGCAGTTCCCGATGGGCCGGGGAGCTGTTTTTT
TRBJ1-2	many	-	TRBV12-5	CASGLVRASRDGYTF	TGTGCTAGTGGTTTGGTACGCGCCTCAAGGGATGGCTACACCTTC
TRBJ2-1	-	-	TRBV6-1	CASSENLSGYNEQFF	TGTGCCAGCAGTGAAAACCTAAGCGGGTACAATGAGCAGTTCTTC
TRBJ2-5	-	-	TRBV5-1	CASILTLLRRETQYF	TGCGCCAGCATCTTGACCCTCCTCCGGCGGGAGACCCAGTACTTC
TRBJ1-4	many	-	TRBV10-3	CATGLSGNEKLFF	TGTGCCACCGGACTCTCGGGTAATGAAAAACTGTTTTTT
TRBJ2-3	many	TRBD2	TRBV7-9	CASSSGLADYTDTQYF	TGTGCCAGCAGCTCGGGACTAGCGGACTACACAGATACGCAGTATTTT
TRBJ2-1	many	-	TRBV20-1	CSARPDSPYNEQFF	TGCAGTGCCAGGCCCGACAGTCCCTACAATGAGCAGTTCTTC
TRBJ2-7	many	TRBD2	TRBV5-1	CASSFLAGGSYEQYF	TGCGCCAGCAGCTTCCTAGCGGGAGGGTCTTACGAGCAGTACTTC
TRBJ2-2	few	-	TRBV6-6	CASSYSATGSNTGELFF	TGTGCCAGCAGTTACTCAGCGACTGGATCGAACACCGGGGAGCTGTTTTTT
TRBJ1-2	many	-	TRBV2	CASSEGGLGGYTF	TGTGCCAGCAGTGAAGGGGGCCTGGGTGGCTACACCTTC
TRBJ2-7	many	TRBD1	TRBV5-1	CASSLGTGRDSYEQYF	TGCGCCAGCAGCTTGGGGACAGGGCGTGATTCCTACGAGCAGTACTTC
TRBJ2-3	few	TRBD2	TRBV6-4	CASSEGVAGHTDTQYF	TGTGCCAGCAGTGAAGGGGTAGCGGGGCACACAGATACGCAGTATTTT
TRBJ1-5	few	-	TRBV19	CASTDRRGRGNQPQHF	TGTGCCAGTACCGATAGGAGAGGGAGGGGCAATCAGCCCCAGCATTTT